The rows below give T cell receptor beta chains drawn from one sample of a study of blood T cell repertoires in COVID-19. Profiled with immunoSEQ multiplex PCR; TCRdb holds only in-frame clones, not every one. The sample yields roughly 87,000 clones, roughly 86% seen once. Specimen: peripheral blood. These receptors were collected from a man aged 40-49 years with acute or convalescent COVID-19. Both conserved end residues are part of each CDR3.

v_gene	j_gene	CDR3aa
TRBV29-1	TRBJ2-1	CSGSTGYNEQFF
TRBV7-3	TRBJ2-5	CASSLRQAETQYF
TRBV7-2	TRBJ1-4	CASSLEGAVEKLFF
TRBV27	TRBJ1-5	CASSFLTNQPQHF
TRBV19	TRBJ2-2	CASSIDTNTGELFF
TRBV2	TRBJ2-3	CASRGLAGGRTDTQYF
TRBV10-3	TRBJ1-1	CAISESDRAAFF
TRBV6-2/TRBV6-3	TRBJ1-6	CASTPLGGSSYNSPLHF
TRBV12-5	TRBJ1-4	CASGLVTRGGKLFF
TRBV27	TRBJ1-5	CASSLSWTSNQPQHF
TRBV7-3	TRBJ1-1	CASSLSPGWTEAFF
TRBV9	TRBJ2-3	CASTIEGLSTDTQYF
TRBV27	TRBJ1-1	CASSRQGVTEAFF
TRBV15	TRBJ2-1	CATSRGGSYNEQFF
TRBV7-9	TRBJ2-7	CASSLELAGEDEQYF
TRBV30	TRBJ2-3	CAWSFSSTDTQYF
TRBV27	TRBJ1-2	CASRNTGFYGYTF
TRBV7-9	TRBJ1-2	CASSLSRVGESTDGYTF
TRBV20-1	TRBJ2-1	CSASGTSGYYNEQFF
TRBV6-6	TRBJ1-1	CASRPNDRGWTGAFF
TRBV27	TRBJ1-2	CASSPDHSGVEDGYTF
TRBV15	TRBJ1-2	CATSRDQQGAGGYTF
TRBV5-1	TRBJ2-1	CASSLVRGTYTNEQFF
TRBV2	TRBJ2-2	CAIELGGGAAGELFF
TRBV19	TRBJ1-5	CASSFRQGSNQPQHF
TRBV11-3	TRBJ1-6	CASSSDNNSPLHF
TRBV5-8	TRBJ2-1	CASSLGGYNEQFF
TRBV11-2	TRBJ2-7	CASSFSLPDGYEQYF
TRBV18	TRBJ2-7	CASSPFRGGTYEQYF
TRBV14	TRBJ1-3	CASSQEAGRSGNTIYF
TRBV11-2	TRBJ2-7	CASSSRDRGRWEQYF